Presented here are 3 T cell receptor beta chains from one specimen sequenced in a study of cytomegalovirus exposure and HLA in healthy donors. 13 Jbeta primers and 60 Vbeta primers were used for the PCR. Generated by immunoSEQ multiplex PCR, the TCRdb table keeps only in-frame clones and is missing some. The profile shows approximately 110,000 clones, just under 75% of them singletons. The sequenced sample was PBMCs. Receptors were obtained from a man in his sixties in good health and CMV-seropositive.

This clone was seen a handful of times. The chain has TRBV5-1 and TRBJ2-2; D perhaps matches TRBD2 (6 bases). The CDR3 totals 17 residues. CDR1 and CDR2 (germline): SGHRS, YFSETQ. V lost 0 bases and J lost 2, with 14 bases in between. In DNA form, the CDR3 reads TGCGCCAGCAGCTTGGCCGGGGCGGGGATAAACACCGGGGAGCTGTTTTTT. It encodes CASSLAGAGINTGELFF.

This rearrangement joins TRBV9 to TRBJ2-1; 11 bases align to TRBD2. The CDR3 has 19 amino acids. Losses at the gene ends were 0 bases for V and 0 bases for J; bases not matched to a gene: 8. Germline loops: CDR1 SGDLS, CDR2 YYNGEE. This chain's CDR3 is CASSVGGSGGASSYNEQFF. Here the CDR3 DNA reads TGTGCCAGCAGCGTAGGGGGTAGCGGGGGGGCTAGCTCCTACAATGAGCAGTTCTTC.

This clone was seen a few times. The gene calls are TRBV2 and TRBJ1-1; D is undetermined. The CDR3 consists of 13 residues. V lost 5 bases, J lost 1 base, and 8 bases lay in between. Germline values: CDR1 SNHLY, CDR2 FYNNEI. This chain's CDR3 is CASSPQWNTEAFF. In nucleotides, the CDR3 is TGTGCCAGCAGTCCACAGTGGAACACTGAAGCTTTCTTT.